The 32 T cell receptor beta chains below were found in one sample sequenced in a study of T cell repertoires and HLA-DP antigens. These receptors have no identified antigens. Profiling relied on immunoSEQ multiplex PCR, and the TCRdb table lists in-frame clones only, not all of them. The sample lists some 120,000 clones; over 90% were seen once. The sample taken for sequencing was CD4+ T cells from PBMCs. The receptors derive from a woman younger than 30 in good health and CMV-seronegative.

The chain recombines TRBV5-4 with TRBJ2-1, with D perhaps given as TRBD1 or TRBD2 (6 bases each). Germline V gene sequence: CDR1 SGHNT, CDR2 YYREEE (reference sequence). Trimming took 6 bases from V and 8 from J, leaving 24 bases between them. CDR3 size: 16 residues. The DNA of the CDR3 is TGTGCCAGCACTCACGGAGGGGGAACTGGGTCCTATGAGCAGTTCTTC. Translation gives CASTHGGGTGSYEQFF.

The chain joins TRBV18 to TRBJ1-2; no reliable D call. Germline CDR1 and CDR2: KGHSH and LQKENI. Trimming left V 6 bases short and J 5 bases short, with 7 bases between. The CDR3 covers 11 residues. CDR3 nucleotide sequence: TGTGCCAGCTCGGAGTCTTATGGCTACACCTTC. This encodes CASSESYGYTF.

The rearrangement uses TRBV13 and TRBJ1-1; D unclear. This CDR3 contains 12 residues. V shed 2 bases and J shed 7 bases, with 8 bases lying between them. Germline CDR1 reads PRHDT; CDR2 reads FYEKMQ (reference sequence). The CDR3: CASSLRYGEAFF. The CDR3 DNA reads TGTGCCAGCAGCTTAAGGTATGGTGAAGCTTTCTTT.

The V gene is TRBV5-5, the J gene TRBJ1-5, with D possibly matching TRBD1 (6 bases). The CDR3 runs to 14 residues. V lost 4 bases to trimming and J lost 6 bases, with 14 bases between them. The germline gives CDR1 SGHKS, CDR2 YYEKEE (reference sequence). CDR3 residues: CASSVEGGSQPQHF. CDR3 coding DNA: TGTGCCAGCAGCGTCGAAGGGGGTAGTCAGCCCCAGCATTTT.

CDR3 residues: CATSRVRDRDMHQPQHF. DNA for the CDR3: TGTGCCACCAGCAGAGTCCGGGACAGGGACATGCATCAGCCCCAGCATTTT. The gene calls are TRBV15 and TRBJ1-5, with 9 bases fitting TRBD1. The V and J ends lost 1 base and 5 bases, in that order; junction bases with no gene match: 9. The CDR3 consists of 17 residues. The germline CDR1 and CDR2 sequences are LNHNV and YYDKDF (reference sequence).

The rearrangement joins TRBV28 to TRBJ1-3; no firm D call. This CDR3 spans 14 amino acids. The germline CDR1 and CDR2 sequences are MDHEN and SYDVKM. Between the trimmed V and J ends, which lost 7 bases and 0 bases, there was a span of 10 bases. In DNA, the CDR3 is TGTGCCAGCAACTTTGGGAGCTCTGGAAACACCATATATTTT. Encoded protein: CASNFGSSGNTIYF.

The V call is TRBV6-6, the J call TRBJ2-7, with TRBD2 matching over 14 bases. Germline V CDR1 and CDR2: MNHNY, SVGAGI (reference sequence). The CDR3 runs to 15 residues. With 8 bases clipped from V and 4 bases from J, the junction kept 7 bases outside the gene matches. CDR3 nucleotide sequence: TGTGCCAGCTACTCCGGGACTAGCGGGAGTTACGAGCAGTACTTC. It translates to CASYSGTSGSYEQYF.

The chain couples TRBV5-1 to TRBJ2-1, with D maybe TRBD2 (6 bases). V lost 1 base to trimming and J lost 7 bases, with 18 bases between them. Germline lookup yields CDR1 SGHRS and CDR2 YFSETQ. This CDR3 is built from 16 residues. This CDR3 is CASSLTGRLSGNEQFF. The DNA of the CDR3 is TGCGCCAGCAGCTTGACCGGGAGACTGTCCGGGAATGAGCAGTTCTTC.

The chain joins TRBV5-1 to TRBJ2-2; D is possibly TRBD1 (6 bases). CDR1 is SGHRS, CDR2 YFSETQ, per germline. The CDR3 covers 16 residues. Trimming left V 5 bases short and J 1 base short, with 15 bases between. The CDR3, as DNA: TGCGCCAGCAGTTTAATCCCGGGACAGAACACCGGGGAGCTGTTTTTT. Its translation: CASSLIPGQNTGELFF.

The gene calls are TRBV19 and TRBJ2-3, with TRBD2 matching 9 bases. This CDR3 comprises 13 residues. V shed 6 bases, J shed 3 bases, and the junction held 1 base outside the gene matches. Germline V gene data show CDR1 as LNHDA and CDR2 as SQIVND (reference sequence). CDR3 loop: CASSLAGTDTQYF. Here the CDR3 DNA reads TGTGCCAGTAGCCTAGCGGGGACAGATACGCAGTATTTT.

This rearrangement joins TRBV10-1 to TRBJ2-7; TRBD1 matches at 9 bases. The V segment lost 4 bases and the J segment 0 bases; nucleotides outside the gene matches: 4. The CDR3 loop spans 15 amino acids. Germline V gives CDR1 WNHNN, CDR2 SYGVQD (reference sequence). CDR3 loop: CASSGGQGISYEQYV. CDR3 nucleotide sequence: TGCGCCAGCAGTGGCGGACAGGGGATCTCCTACGAGCAGTACGTC.

DNA for the CDR3: TGCGCCAGCAGCGTCAGGAGGGGGGAGGGCACTGAAGCTTTCTTT. Its translation is CASSVRRGEGTEAFF. This chain connects TRBV5-1 to TRBJ1-1, with a weak D call TRBD1 (6 bases). This CDR3 has 15 residues. Germline V gene lookup returns CDR1 SGHRS and CDR2 YFSETQ. Trimming left V 4 bases short and J 4 bases short, with 17 bases between.

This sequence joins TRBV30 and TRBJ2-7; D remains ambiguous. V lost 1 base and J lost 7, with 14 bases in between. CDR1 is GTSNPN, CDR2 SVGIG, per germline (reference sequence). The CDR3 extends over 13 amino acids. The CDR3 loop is CAWSATSTREQYF. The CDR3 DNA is TGTGCCTGGAGTGCGACCTCAACTCGGGAGCAGTACTTC.

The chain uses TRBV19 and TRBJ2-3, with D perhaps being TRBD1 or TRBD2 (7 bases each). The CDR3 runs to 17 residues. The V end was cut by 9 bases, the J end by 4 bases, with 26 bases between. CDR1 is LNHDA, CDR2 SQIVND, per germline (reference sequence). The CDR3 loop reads CASSPRQGGSLADTQYF. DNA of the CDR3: TGTGCCAGCAGTCCCCGGCAGGGGGGGAGTTTGGCAGATACGCAGTATTTT.

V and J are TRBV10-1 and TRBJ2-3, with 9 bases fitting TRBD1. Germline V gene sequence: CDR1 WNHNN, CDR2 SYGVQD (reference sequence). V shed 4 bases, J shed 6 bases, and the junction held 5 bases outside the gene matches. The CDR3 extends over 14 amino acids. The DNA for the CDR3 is TGCGCCAGCAGTGGGGACAGGGATGGGGATACGCAGTATTTT. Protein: CASSGDRDGDTQYF.

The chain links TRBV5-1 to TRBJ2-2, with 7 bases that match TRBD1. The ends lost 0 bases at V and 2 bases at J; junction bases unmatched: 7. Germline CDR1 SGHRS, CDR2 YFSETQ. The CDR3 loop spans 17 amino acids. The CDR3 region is CASSLALTGRNTGELFF. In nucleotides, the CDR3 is TGCGCCAGCAGCTTGGCCCTGACAGGGAGAAACACCGGGGAGCTGTTTTTT.

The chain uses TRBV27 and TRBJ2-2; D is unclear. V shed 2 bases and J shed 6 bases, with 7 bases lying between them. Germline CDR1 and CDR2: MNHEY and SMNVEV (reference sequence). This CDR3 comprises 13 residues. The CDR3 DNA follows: TGTGCCAGCAGTTTAAGGAGATCCGGGGAGCTGTTTTTT. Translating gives CASSLRRSGELFF.

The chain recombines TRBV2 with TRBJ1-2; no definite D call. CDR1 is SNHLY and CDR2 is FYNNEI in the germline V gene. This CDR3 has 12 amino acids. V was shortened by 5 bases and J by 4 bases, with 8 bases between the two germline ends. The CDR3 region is CASSLGTYGYTF. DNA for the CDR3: TGTGCCAGCAGTCTCGGCACCTATGGCTACACCTTC.

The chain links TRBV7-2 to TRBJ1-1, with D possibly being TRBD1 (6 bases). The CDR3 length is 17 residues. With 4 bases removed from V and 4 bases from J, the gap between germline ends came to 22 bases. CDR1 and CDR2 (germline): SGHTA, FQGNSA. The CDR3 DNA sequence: TGTGCCAGCAGCTCAGGACCTCTCCGGGGGGCTGGCACTGAAGCTTTCTTT. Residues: CASSSGPLRGAGTEAFF.

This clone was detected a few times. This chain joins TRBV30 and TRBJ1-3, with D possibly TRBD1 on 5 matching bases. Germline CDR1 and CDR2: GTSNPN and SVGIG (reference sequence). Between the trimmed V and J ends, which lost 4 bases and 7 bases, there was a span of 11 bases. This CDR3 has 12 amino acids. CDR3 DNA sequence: TGTGCCTGGACTAGCTACAGGAACACCATATATTTT. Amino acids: CAWTSYRNTIYF.

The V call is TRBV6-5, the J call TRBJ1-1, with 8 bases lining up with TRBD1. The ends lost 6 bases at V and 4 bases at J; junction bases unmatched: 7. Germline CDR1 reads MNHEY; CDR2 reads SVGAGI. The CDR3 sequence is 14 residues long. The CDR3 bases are TGTGCCAGCAGCCCCAGGGGGCGGGTCACTGAAGCTTTCTTT. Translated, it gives CASSPRGRVTEAFF.

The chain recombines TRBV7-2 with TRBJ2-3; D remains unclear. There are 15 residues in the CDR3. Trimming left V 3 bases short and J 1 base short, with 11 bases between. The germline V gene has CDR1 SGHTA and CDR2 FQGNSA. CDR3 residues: CASSLRQARTDTQYF. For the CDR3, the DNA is TGTGCCAGCAGCTTGAGGCAGGCGCGCACAGATACGCAGTATTTT.

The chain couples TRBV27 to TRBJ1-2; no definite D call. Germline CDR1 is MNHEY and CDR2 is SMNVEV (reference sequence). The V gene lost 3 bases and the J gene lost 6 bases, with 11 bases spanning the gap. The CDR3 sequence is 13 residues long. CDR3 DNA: TGTGCCAGCAGTTTGAGGCCGGGAAATGGCTACACCTTC. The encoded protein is CASSLRPGNGYTF.

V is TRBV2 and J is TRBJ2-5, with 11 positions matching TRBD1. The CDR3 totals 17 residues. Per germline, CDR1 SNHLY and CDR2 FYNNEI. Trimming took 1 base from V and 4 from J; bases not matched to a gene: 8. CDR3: CASSEGRTGGGRETQYF. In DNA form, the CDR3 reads TGTGCCAGCAGTGAAGGCCGGACAGGGGGCGGACGAGAGACCCAGTACTTC.

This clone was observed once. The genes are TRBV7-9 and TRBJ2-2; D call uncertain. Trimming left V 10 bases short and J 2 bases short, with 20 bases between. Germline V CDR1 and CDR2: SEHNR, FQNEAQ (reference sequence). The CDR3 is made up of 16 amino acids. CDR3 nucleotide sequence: TGTGCCACCACGAGGATGGGTGTTGCAAACACCGGGGAGCTGTTTTTT. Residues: CATTRMGVANTGELFF.

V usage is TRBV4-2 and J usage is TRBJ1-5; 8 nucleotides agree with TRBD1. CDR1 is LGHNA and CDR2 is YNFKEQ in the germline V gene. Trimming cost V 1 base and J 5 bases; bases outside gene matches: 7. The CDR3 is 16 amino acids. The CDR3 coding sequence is TGTGCCAGCAGCCAAGCCGACAGGGGAAGGGATCAGCCCCAGCATTTT. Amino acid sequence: CASSQADRGRDQPQHF.

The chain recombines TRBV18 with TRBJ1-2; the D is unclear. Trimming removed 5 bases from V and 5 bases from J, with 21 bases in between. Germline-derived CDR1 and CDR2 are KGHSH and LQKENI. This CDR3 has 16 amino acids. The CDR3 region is CASSTGLGQHLYGYTF. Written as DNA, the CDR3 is TGTGCCAGCTCAACCGGATTGGGCCAGCACCTTTATGGCTACACCTTC.

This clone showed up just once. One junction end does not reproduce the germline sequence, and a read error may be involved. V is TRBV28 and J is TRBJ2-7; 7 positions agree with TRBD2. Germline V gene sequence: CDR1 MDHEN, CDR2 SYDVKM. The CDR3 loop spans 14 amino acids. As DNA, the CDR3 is TGTGCCAGCAGTCCCTACCGGGGAGGGTACGGGCAGTACTTC. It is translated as CASSPYRGGYGQYF.

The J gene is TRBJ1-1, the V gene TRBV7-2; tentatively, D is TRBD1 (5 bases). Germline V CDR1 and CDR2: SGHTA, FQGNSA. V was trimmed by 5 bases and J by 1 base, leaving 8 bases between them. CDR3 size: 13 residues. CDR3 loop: CASSVDRNTEAFF. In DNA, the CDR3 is TGTGCCAGCAGCGTCGACAGGAACACTGAAGCTTTCTTT.

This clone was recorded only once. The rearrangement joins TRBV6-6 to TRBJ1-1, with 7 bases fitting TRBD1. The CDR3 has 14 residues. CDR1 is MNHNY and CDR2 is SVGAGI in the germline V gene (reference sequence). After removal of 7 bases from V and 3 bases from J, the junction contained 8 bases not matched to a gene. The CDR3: CASNPGGSYTEAFF. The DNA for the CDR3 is TGTGCCAGCAACCCAGGGGGGTCGTACACTGAAGCTTTCTTT.

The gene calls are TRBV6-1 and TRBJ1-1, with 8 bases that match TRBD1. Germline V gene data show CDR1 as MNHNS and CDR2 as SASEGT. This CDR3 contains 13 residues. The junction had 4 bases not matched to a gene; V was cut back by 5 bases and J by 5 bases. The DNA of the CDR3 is TGTGCCAGCAGTAACAGGGGGGGAACTGAAGCTTTCTTT. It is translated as CASSNRGGTEAFF.

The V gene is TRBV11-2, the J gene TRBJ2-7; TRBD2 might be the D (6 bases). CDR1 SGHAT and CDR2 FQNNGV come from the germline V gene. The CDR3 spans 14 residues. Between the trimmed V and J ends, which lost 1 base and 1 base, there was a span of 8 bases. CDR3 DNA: TGTGCCAGCAGCTTAGTAGCGGTGTCCTACGAGCAGTACTTC. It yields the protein CASSLVAVSYEQYF. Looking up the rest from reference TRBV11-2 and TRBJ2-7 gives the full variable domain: EAGVAQSPRYKIIEKRQSVAFWCNPISGHATLYWYQQILGQGPKLLIQFQNNGVVDDSQLPKDRFSAERLKGVDSTLKIQPAKLEDSAVYLCASSLVAVSYEQYFGPGTRLTVT.